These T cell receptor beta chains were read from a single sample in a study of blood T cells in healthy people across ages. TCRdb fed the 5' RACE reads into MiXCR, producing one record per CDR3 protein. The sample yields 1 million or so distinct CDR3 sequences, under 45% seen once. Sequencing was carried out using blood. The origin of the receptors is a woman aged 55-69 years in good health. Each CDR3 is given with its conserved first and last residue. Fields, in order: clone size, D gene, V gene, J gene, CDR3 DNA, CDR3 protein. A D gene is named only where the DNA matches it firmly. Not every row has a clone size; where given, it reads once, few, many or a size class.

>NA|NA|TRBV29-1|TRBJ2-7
TGCAGCGTTGAGGCAGGCCATCGCGACGAGCAGTACTTC
CSVEAGHRDEQYF
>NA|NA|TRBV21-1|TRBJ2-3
TGTGCCAGCAGCAAAGCGGGGCAGGTTAGTCCCTTCGGCGAAGATACGCAGTATTTT
CASSKAGQVSPFGEDTQYF
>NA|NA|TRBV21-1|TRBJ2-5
TGTGCCAGCAGCGAGGGACTAGCGCGCGACCGAGGAGAGACCCAGTACTTC
CASSEGLARDRGETQYF
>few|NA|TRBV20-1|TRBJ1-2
TGCAGTGCTAGGGTCCGGGGTCTATCTCTAGTTGGCTATGGCTACACCTTC
CSARVRGLSLVGYGYTF
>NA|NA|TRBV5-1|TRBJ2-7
TGCGCCAGCAGCTTGGTAGTCGGACCCGACTACGAGCAGTACTTC
CASSLVVGPDYEQYF
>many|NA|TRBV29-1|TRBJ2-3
TGCAGCGTTGACCGCACAGATACGCAGTATTTT
CSVDRTDTQYF
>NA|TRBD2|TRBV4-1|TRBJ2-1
TGCGCCAGCAGCCACCTATTACTAGCGGGGGAATCCCATGAGCAGTTCTTC
CASSHLLLAGESHEQFF
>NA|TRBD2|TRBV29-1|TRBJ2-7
TGCAGCGTTCCGGGACTAGCGGGAGGTGAGCAGTACTTC
CSVPGLAGGEQYF
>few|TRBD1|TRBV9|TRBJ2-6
TGTGCCAGCAGCGCAAACCAGGGGGTTGGGGCCAACGTCCTGACTTTC
CASSANQGVGANVLTF
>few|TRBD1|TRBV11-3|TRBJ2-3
TGTGCCAGCAGCAACTCACAGGGGTTTATGGCAGATACGCAGTATTTT
CASSNSQGFMADTQYF
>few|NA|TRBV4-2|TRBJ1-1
TGTGCCAGCAGGCGTCCCGAGGCAGGAAGGAGCACTGAAGCTTTCTTT
CASRRPEAGRSTEAFF
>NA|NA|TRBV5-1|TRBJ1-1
TGCGCCAGCAGCTTGGGCCTTTTGTTTGGAGCTTTCTTT
CASSLGLLFGAFF
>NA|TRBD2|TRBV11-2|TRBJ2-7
TGTGCCAGCAGCTTAGGGGCGGGAGGCTTGAACGAGCAGTACTTC
CASSLGAGGLNEQYF
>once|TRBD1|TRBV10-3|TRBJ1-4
TGTGCCACGGGACAGGGAGTGGAAAAACTGTTTTTT
CATGQGVEKLFF
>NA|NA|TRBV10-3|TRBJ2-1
TGTGCCATCAGATCTGTCATGTCTAAATTTTCGGATGAGCAGTTCTTC
CAIRSVMSKFSDEQFF
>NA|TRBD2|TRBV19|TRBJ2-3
TGTGCCAGTAGTACTAGCGGGAGTGGTGATACGCAGTATTTT
CASSTSGSGDTQYF
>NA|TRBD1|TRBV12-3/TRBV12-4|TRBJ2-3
TGTGCCAGCAGTCACACCTTATGGGGACAGAGCACAGATACGCAGTATTTT
CASSHTLWGQSTDTQYF
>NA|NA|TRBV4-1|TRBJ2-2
TGCGCCAGCAGCCAAGAGGGTTGGGGGATTAACACCGGGGAGCTGTTTTTT
CASSQEGWGINTGELFF
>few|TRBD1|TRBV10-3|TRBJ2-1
TGTGCCATCAGGATGGACAGGGATCGGGAGCAGTTCTTC
CAIRMDRDREQFF
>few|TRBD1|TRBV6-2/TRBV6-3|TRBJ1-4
TGTGCCAGCAGGAGACAGGGATCCCGTGAAAAACTGTTTTTT
CASRRQGSREKLFF
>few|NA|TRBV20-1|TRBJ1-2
TGCAGTGCCACTACCGGGGGGAGGGACACCTTC
CSATTGGRDTF
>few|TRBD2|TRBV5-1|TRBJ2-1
TGCGCCAGCAGCTTGGGGGAGGGCGAAAGTGAGCAGTTCTTC
CASSLGEGESEQFF
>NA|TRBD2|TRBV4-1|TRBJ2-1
TGCGCCAGCAGCCACGGACTAGCGGGAGCTCATGGGGTAAATGAGCAGTTCTTC
CASSHGLAGAHGVNEQFF
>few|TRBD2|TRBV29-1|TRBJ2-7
TGCAGCGTTGAAGACGTAGCGGGTGGCTCCTACGAGCAGTACTTC
CSVEDVAGGSYEQYF
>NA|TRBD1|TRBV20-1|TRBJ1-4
TGCAGTGCTAGCAAACAGGGGATTAATGAAAAACTGTTTTTT
CSASKQGINEKLFF
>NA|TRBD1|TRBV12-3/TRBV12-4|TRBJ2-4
TGTGCCAGCAGGAAGGGGACAGGGGGTGGACTAGCTCTGAGTGAGCAGTACTTC
CASRKGTGGGLALSEQYF
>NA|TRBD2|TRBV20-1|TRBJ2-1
TGCAGTGCTCTCCTCACGACTAGCGGGCCCGACAATGAGCAGTTCTTC
CSALLTTSGPDNEQFF
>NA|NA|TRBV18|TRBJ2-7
TGTGCCAGCTCACCACAGAAAAGCTACGAGCAGTACTTC
CASSPQKSYEQYF
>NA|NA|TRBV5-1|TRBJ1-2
TGCGCCAGCAGCCATGGATCTGGCGGCTACACCTTC
CASSHGSGGYTF
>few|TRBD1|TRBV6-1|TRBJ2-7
TGTGCCAGCATCGGGCGTACCCTCGGACAGGCGGTAACCTACGAGCAGTACTTC
CASIGRTLGQAVTYEQYF
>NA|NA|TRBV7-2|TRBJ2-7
TGTGCCAGCAGCTTCGGTCAGGGGGGAACCTACGAGCAGTACTTC
CASSFGQGGTYEQYF
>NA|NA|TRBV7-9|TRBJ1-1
TGTGCCAGCAGTCATTCCAAGGGGGGGAACACTGAAGCTTTCTTT
CASSHSKGGNTEAFF
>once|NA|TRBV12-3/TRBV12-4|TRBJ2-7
TGTGCCAGCAGTTTACGAACAGGGGAGGCTCGTTACGAGCAGTACTTC
CASSLRTGEARYEQYF
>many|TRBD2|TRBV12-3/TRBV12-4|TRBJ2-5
TGTGCCAGCAACTACGGCAGCGGGATGCAAGAGACCCAGTACTTC
CASNYGSGMQETQYF
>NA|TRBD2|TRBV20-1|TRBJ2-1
TGCAGTGCTAGAGCAAGGACTAGCGGACGAGGGGACAATGAGCAGTTCTTC
CSARARTSGRGDNEQFF
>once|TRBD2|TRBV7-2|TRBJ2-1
TGTGCCAGCAGCTTCCCCATCAGGACTAGCGGGAGGGAAGGGGAATTTGGGCAGTTCTTC
CASSFPIRTSGREGEFGQFF
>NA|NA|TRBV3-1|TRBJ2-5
TGTGCCAGCAGCCCCTTGCATCGGCTGGGAGAGACCCAGTACTTC
CASSPLHRLGETQYF
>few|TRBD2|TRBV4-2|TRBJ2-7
TGTGCCAGCAGCCAAAGGGTAGGGGCTAGCGGGTACGAGCAGTACTTC
CASSQRVGASGYEQYF
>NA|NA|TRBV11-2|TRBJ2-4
TGTGCCAGCAGCGTACAGGGTGGCCTAAACATTCAGTACTTC
CASSVQGGLNIQYF
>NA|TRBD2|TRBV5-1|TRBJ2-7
TGCGCCAGCAGCCCCATGCGGGGGACCACATCCTACGAGCAGTACTTC
CASSPMRGTTSYEQYF
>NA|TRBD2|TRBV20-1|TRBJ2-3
TGCAGTGCTAGGGGACTAGCGGGAGTGCCCCCCCCAGATACGCAGTATTTT
CSARGLAGVPPPDTQYF
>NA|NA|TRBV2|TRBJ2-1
TGTGCCAGCAGACAGGGTACTTCTAGCGGATTGGAGTTCTTC
CASRQGTSSGLEFF
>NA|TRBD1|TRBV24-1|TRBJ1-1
TGTGCCACGAGAGACAGGGTGAAAAGGGAAGCTTTCTTT
CATRDRVKREAFF
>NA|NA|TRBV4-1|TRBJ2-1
TGCGCCAGCAGCCGAGTTCGCCAGGGAGGAACCTACAATGAGCAGTTCTTC
CASSRVRQGGTYNEQFF
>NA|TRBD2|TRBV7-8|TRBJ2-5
TGTGCCAGCAGCTTAGGTCCTAGCGGGAGGTGGGCGGAGACCCAGTACTTC
CASSLGPSGRWAETQYF
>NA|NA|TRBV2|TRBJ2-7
TGTGCCAGCAACAATCGGTACGAGCAGTACTTC
CASNNRYEQYF